This is a list of T cell receptor beta chains from one sample in a study of CD8+ T cells in alopecia areata. Sequencing was performed with immunoSEQ multiplex PCR; in TCRdb, only in-frame clones are kept and a portion is missing. The sample lists 150,000 to 200,000 clones; about 61% were seen once. Sequencing used CD4+ T cells sorted from blood, obtained at approximately week 60, from a patient treated with tofacitinib. The source of these receptors is a human donor with alopecia areata. Each CDR3 is given with its conserved first and last residue. A D gene is named only where the DNA matches it firmly. Clone size is given for some rows only: seen once, a few or many times, or a class if the clone is expanded.

CDR3 protein: CASSLTQTGVKLNTEAFF; CDR3 DNA: TGTGCCAGCAGCCTCACTCAGACAGGGGTCAAACTGAACACTGAAGCTTTCTTT; clone size: few; D gene: TRBD1; V gene: TRBV7-8; J gene: TRBJ1-1
CDR3 protein: CPCRDEQYF; CDR3 DNA: TGTCCCTGCCGAGACGAGCAGTACTTC; clone size: once; D gene: -; V gene: TRBV27; J gene: TRBJ2-7
CDR3 protein: CASSPGPNTEAFF; CDR3 DNA: TGTGCCAGCTCACCGGGGCCGAACACTGAAGCTTTCTTT; clone size: -; D gene: -; V gene: TRBV18; J gene: TRBJ1-1
CDR3 protein: CAWSRDSGQSGELFF; CDR3 DNA: TGTGCCTGGAGTCGCGACAGCGGTCAATCCGGGGAGCTGTTTTTT; clone size: -; D gene: -; V gene: TRBV30; J gene: TRBJ2-2
CDR3 protein: CASSLDRGSYNEQFF; CDR3 DNA: TGTGCCAGCAGTCTAGACAGGGGCTCCTACAATGAGCAGTTCTTC; clone size: -; D gene: TRBD1; V gene: TRBV2; J gene: TRBJ2-1
CDR3 protein: CASSESRDTQYF; CDR3 DNA: TGTGCCAGCAGTGAAAGTCGGGATACGCAGTATTTT; clone size: -; D gene: -; V gene: TRBV2; J gene: TRBJ2-3
CDR3 protein: CASSLTGYEQYF; CDR3 DNA: TGCGCCAGCAGCCTCACAGGGTACGAGCAGTACTTC; clone size: -; D gene: -; V gene: TRBV10-2; J gene: TRBJ2-7
CDR3 protein: CASSADRGMDEQYF; CDR3 DNA: TGTGCCAGCAGCGCGGACAGGGGGATGGACGAGCAGTACTTC; clone size: -; D gene: TRBD1; V gene: TRBV9; J gene: TRBJ2-7
CDR3 protein: CASSVGGSVNEQFF; CDR3 DNA: TGTGCCAGCAGTGTCGGGGGAAGCGTCAATGAGCAGTTCTTC; clone size: -; D gene: -; V gene: TRBV6-6; J gene: TRBJ2-1
CDR3 protein: CASSFPGANVLTF; CDR3 DNA: TGTGCCAGCAGTTTTCCTGGGGCCAACGTCCTGACTTTC; clone size: -; D gene: -; V gene: TRBV6-5; J gene: TRBJ2-6
CDR3 protein: CAWSPGVAANYGYTF; CDR3 DNA: TGTGCCTGGAGTCCGGGCGTCGCAGCTAACTATGGCTACACCTTC; clone size: -; D gene: -; V gene: TRBV30; J gene: TRBJ1-2
CDR3 protein: CASSRAGKFYEQYF; CDR3 DNA: TGCGCCAGCAGCCGGGCAGGGAAATTCTACGAGCAGTACTTC; clone size: -; D gene: -; V gene: TRBV5-1; J gene: TRBJ2-7
CDR3 protein: CSVGQTTGVTGELFF; CDR3 DNA: TGCAGCGTTGGGCAAACAACAGGGGTCACCGGGGAGCTGTTTTTT; clone size: few; D gene: TRBD1; V gene: TRBV29-1; J gene: TRBJ2-2
CDR3 protein: CASSLWTGSGANVLTF; CDR3 DNA: TGTGCCAGCAGCTTGTGGACAGGCTCTGGGGCCAACGTCCTGACTTTC; clone size: -; D gene: TRBD1; V gene: TRBV5-6; J gene: TRBJ2-6
CDR3 protein: CASSSLRDSSYEQYF; CDR3 DNA: TGTGCCAGCTCGAGCCTTAGGGACAGCTCCTACGAGCAGTACTTC; clone size: few; D gene: TRBD1; V gene: TRBV18; J gene: TRBJ2-7
CDR3 protein: CSARYEQYF; CDR3 DNA: TGCAGCGCCCGGTACGAGCAGTACTTC; clone size: -; D gene: -; V gene: TRBV29-1; J gene: TRBJ2-7